Below are 30 T cell receptor beta chains sequenced from a single sample in a study of shared clonotypes between healthy human individuals. Libraries were prepared by immunoSEQ multiplex PCR; TCRdb keeps only in-frame clonotypes and omits some of them. The data hold hundreds of thousands of clones, with about 74% observed a single time. Sequencing used memory CD4+ T cells sorted from blood. The subset is: CD45RA-negative fraction. These receptors all come from a woman in her twenties or thirties in good health.

This sequence joins TRBV19 and TRBJ2-1; D might be TRBD1 (6 bases). Per germline, CDR1 LNHDA and CDR2 SQIVND (reference sequence). The CDR3 runs 16 residues. Trimming took off 6 bases at V and 9 bases at J, with 24 bases between the two ends. The CDR3: CASSPKQGQGLVEQFF. CDR3 sequence (DNA): TGTGCCAGTAGCCCCAAACAGGGCCAAGGTCTCGTTGAGCAGTTCTTC.

This clone was seen once. The chain employs TRBV11-2 and TRBJ1-2; 7 bases are shared with TRBD1. In germline, CDR1 is SGHAT, CDR2 FQNNGV. The CDR3 runs 14 residues. The V gene end was trimmed by 5 bases and the J gene end by 4 bases; junction bases not matched to a gene: 7. CDR3 sequence reads: CASSLQRDSYGYTF. CDR3 sequence (DNA): TGTGCCAGCAGCCTACAACGGGACAGCTATGGCTACACCTTC.

The chain's CDR3 is CASSGLAAVNTQYF. CDR3 nucleotides: TGTGCCAGCAGCGGACTAGCGGCGGTGAATACGCAGTATTTT. V gene TRBV2 combines with J gene TRBJ2-3, with 10 bases fitting TRBD2. This CDR3 region has 14 residues. The ends lost 6 bases at V and 7 bases at J; junction bases unmatched: 7. Germline V gene lookup returns CDR1 SNHLY and CDR2 FYNNEI.

The chain joins TRBV10-3 to TRBJ2-7; 10 nucleotides line up with TRBD2. Germline V gene data show CDR1 as ENHRY and CDR2 as SYGVKD. The CDR3 consists of 16 residues. The J segment lost 5 bases and the V segment lost 0 bases, leaving 7 bases of the junction unmatched. CDR3 nucleotide sequence: TGTGCCATCAGTGAGTCGGGACTAGCGAGACGGGACGAGCAGTACTTC. Amino acids: CAISESGLARRDEQYF.

The rearrangement joins TRBV6-5 to TRBJ2-5; 7 nucleotides line up with TRBD1. Germline trimming cut 4 bases from V and 5 bases from J; bases unmatched to any gene: 13. In germline, CDR1 is MNHEY, CDR2 SVGAGI. This CDR3 has 16 residues. CDR3 protein: CASSFGDRQGPETQYF. CDR3 in DNA: TGTGCCAGCAGTTTTGGCGATAGACAGGGACCGGAGACCCAGTACTTC.

This chain links TRBV29-1 with TRBJ2-4; D is ambiguous. This CDR3 region has 13 residues. Germline-derived CDR1 and CDR2 are SQVTM and ANQGSEA. V lost 0 bases and J lost 9, with 12 bases in between. The CDR3 nucleotides are TGCAGCGTTGAAGACATAGGGTACGGCATTCAGTACTTC. As protein: CSVEDIGYGIQYF.

The chain uses TRBV30 and TRBJ1-4; TRBD1 agrees at 7 bases. Losses at the gene ends were 6 bases for V and 10 bases for J; bases not matched to a gene: 11. The CDR3 length is 13 residues. Germline values: CDR1 GTSNPN, CDR2 SVGIG (reference sequence). The CDR3 sequence is CACTGENKRKLFF. In DNA form, the CDR3 reads TGTGCCTGTACAGGGGAAAATAAGAGAAAACTGTTTTTT.

The gene calls are TRBV11-3 and TRBJ2-7; 8 positions agree with TRBD1. Trimming removed 1 base from V and 1 base from J; junction bases left unmatched: 3. The V gene's germline CDR1 is SGHNT and CDR2 YENEEA. The CDR3 totals 15 residues. The CDR3 loop is CASSLGQGASYEQYF. The CDR3 DNA is TGTGCCAGCAGCTTAGGGCAGGGGGCATCCTACGAGCAGTACTTC.

This clone was recorded many times. V and J are TRBV5-1 and TRBJ2-3, with D unresolved. CDR1 and CDR2 from the germline V gene are SGHRS and YFSETQ. The ends were cut back, 4 bases at V and 3 bases at J, with 12 bases in the middle. The CDR3 loop spans 14 amino acids. The CDR3 DNA reads TGCGCCAGCAGCGAGACGACTGGGACAGATACGCAGTATTTT. Its translation: CASSETTGTDTQYF. Full variable domain (rest looked up from reference TRBV5-1 and TRBJ2-3): KAGVTQTPRYLIKTRGQQVTLSCSPISGHRSVSWYQQTPGQGLQFLFEYFSETQRNKGNFPGRFSGRQFSNSRSEMNVSTLELGDSALYLCASSETTGTDTQYFGPGTRLTVL.

The chain couples TRBV5-4 to TRBJ1-1; D might be TRBD1 (5 bases). The CDR3 has 14 residues. Trimming removed 5 bases at V and 5 bases at J, with 16 bases between. Per the germline V gene, CDR1 is SGHNT and CDR2 is YYREEE (reference sequence). CDR3 DNA sequence: TGTGCCAGCAGAGGAGGCAGGGTCGGAACTGAAGCTTTCTTT. As protein: CASRGGRVGTEAFF.

This clone was counted only a few times. The chain carries TRBV4-1 and TRBJ2-5; TRBD2 aligns across 11 bases. The V gene end was trimmed by 0 bases and the J gene end by 5 bases; junction bases not matched to a gene: 11. CDR1 and CDR2 from the germline V gene are MGHRA and YSYEKL. The CDR3 is 18 amino acids. Here the CDR3 reads CASSQDRASGGPGETQYF. CDR3 coding DNA: TGCGCCAGCAGCCAAGATAGGGCTAGCGGGGGGCCTGGCGAGACCCAGTACTTC.

The rearrangement joins TRBV7-2 to TRBJ1-2; D uncertain. The CDR3 runs 11 residues. Germline V gene lookup returns CDR1 SGHTA and CDR2 FQGNSA. Trimming cost V 5 bases and J 8 bases, with 9 bases left between them. The CDR3: CASSTREGYTF. The CDR3 DNA reads TGTGCCAGCAGCACGCGTGAGGGCTACACCTTC.

V gene TRBV7-8 combines with J gene TRBJ2-2; TRBD2 matches 10 bases. CDR3 length equals 15 residues. Trimming at V came to 5 bases and at J to 4 bases, leaving 4 bases not matched to a gene. CDR1 is SGHVS and CDR2 is FQNEAQ in the germline V gene. Here the CDR3 DNA reads TGTGCCAGCAGCACTACTAGCGGGATCACCGGGGAGCTGTTTTTT. This gives the protein CASSTTSGITGELFF.

The J gene is TRBJ2-1, the V gene TRBV18; D gene uncertain. The germline V gene encodes CDR1 KGHSH and CDR2 LQKENI. V lost 0 bases and J 4 bases, leaving 10 bases between the germline ends. The CDR3 spans 15 residues. CDR3 DNA sequence: TGTGCCAGCTCACCACCGGGTGACATTTACAATGAGCAGTTCTTC. It codes for CASSPPGDIYNEQFF.

The rearrangement links TRBV28 to TRBJ2-2; 7 nucleotides align to TRBD1. V lost 5 bases to trimming and J lost 4 bases; unmatched junction nucleotides: 7. CDR1 and CDR2 (germline): MDHEN, SYDVKM. This CDR3 contains 15 residues. The CDR3 DNA is TGTGCCAGCAGTCCTTTTACAGGGGTCACCGGGGAGCTGTTTTTT. Residues: CASSPFTGVTGELFF.

This chain joins TRBV6-6 and TRBJ1-1; 8 bases line up with TRBD1. The CDR3 runs 14 residues. Germline V gives CDR1 MNHNY, CDR2 SVGAGI (reference sequence). Germline trimming cut 6 bases from V and 4 bases from J; bases unmatched to any gene: 7. Here the CDR3 reads CASRPYDRGTEAFF. CDR3 coding DNA: TGTGCCAGCAGACCCTACGACAGGGGCACTGAAGCTTTCTTT.

The chain is built from TRBV14 and TRBJ2-5, with 8 positions matching TRBD1. The J call is in doubt because the DNA end fits TRBJ2-7 better. The germline V gene encodes CDR1 SGHDN and CDR2 FVKESK. This CDR3 contains 16 residues. This chain's CDR3 is CASSGHNQGASYEQYF. Written as DNA, the CDR3 is TGTGCCAGCAGCGGCCATAACCAGGGGGCTTCCTACGAGCAGTACTTC.

DNA of the CDR3: TGTGCCAGTAGTATGCTGGGTCAGACAGATACGCAGTATTTT. It encodes CASSMLGQTDTQYF. V is TRBV19 and J is TRBJ2-3, with unresolved D. The CDR3 has 14 amino acids. The V gene lost 3 bases and the J gene lost 3 bases, with 10 bases spanning the gap. Germline-derived CDR1 and CDR2 are LNHDA and SQIVND (reference sequence). Together with reference TRBV19 and TRBJ2-3, the CDR3 gives the full variable domain: DGGITQSPKYLFRKEGQNVTLSCEQNLNHDAMYWYRQDPGQGLRLIYYSQIVNDFQKGDIAEGYSVSREKKESFPLTVTSAQKNPTAFYLCASSMLGQTDTQYFGPGTRLTVL.

This clone turned up a few times. This specimen includes other DNA sequences encoding the same CDR3. The chain couples TRBV18 to TRBJ1-4; TRBD1 aligns across 7 bases. After removal of 3 bases from V and 1 base from J, the junction contained 5 bases not matched to a gene. CDR1 KGHSH and CDR2 LQKENI come from the germline V gene. The CDR3 loop spans 16 amino acids. CDR3 sequence: CASSPTGQLTNEKLFF. The CDR3 coding sequence is TGTGCCAGCTCACCCACGGGACAGTTAACTAATGAAAAACTGTTTTTT.

The rearrangement uses TRBV28 and TRBJ2-7, with unresolved D. Germline lookup yields CDR1 MDHEN and CDR2 SYDVKM. This CDR3 comprises 14 residues. The V end was cut by 6 bases, the J end by 1 base, with 13 bases between. CDR3 protein: CASSPPFISYEQYF. CDR3 sequence (DNA): TGTGCCAGCAGCCCCCCCTTCATATCCTACGAGCAGTACTTC.

This chain connects TRBV10-3 to TRBJ2-1; 13 bases align to TRBD2. Germline values: CDR1 ENHRY, CDR2 SYGVKD. The CDR3 covers 13 residues. V shed 10 bases, J shed 6 bases, and the junction held 3 bases outside the gene matches. The CDR3 region is CATRLAGGNEQFF. CDR3 sequence (DNA): TGTGCCACGCGACTAGCGGGAGGCAATGAGCAGTTCTTC.

This clone came up many times. This chain links TRBV2 with TRBJ2-7; no firm D call. The V end lost 3 bases, the J end lost 8 bases, and 11 bases lay between the germline ends. Per the germline V gene, CDR1 is SNHLY and CDR2 is FYNNEI. The CDR3 consists of 12 residues. For the CDR3, the DNA is TGTGCCAGCAGTGAGGAGTTGGGTCAGCAGTACTTC. It translates to CASSEELGQQYF.

This clone was seen once. V usage is TRBV30 and J usage is TRBJ1-2; D unclear. The CDR3 covers 13 residues. Germline V gives CDR1 GTSNPN, CDR2 SVGIG (reference sequence). Trimming left V 0 bases short and J 1 base short, with 6 bases between. In DNA, the CDR3 is TGTGCCTGGAGTGTCCGAAATAACTATGGCTACACCTTC. Encoded protein: CAWSVRNNYGYTF.

This clone was detected once. The DNA for the CDR3 is TGCGCCAGCAGCGTTGGCAGTGGCTCCTACAATGAGCAGTTCTTC. Translated: CASSVGSGSYNEQFF. The chain uses TRBV5-1 and TRBJ2-1; D not certain. This CDR3 region has 15 residues. The V gene lost 4 bases and the J gene lost 0 bases, with 11 bases spanning the gap. Germline values: CDR1 SGHRS, CDR2 YFSETQ. Drawing the rest from reference TRBV5-1 and TRBJ2-1, the complete variable domain is KAGVTQTPRYLIKTRGQQVTLSCSPISGHRSVSWYQQTPGQGLQFLFEYFSETQRNKGNFPGRFSGRQFSNSRSEMNVSTLELGDSALYLCASSVGSGSYNEQFFGPGTRLTVL.

In its sample, this clone was seen a few times. The chain joins TRBV27 to TRBJ2-7, with D perhaps TRBD1 (6 bases). The CDR3 loop spans 15 amino acids. Germline assignment: CDR1 MNHEY and CDR2 SMNVEV (reference sequence). V lost 1 base and J lost 0, with 10 bases in between. The CDR3 loop reads CASSLLTGSSYEQYF. CDR3 bases: TGTGCCAGCAGTTTATTAACAGGGAGCTCCTACGAGCAGTACTTC.

CDR3 loop: CASSSQLETQYF. The DNA of the CDR3 is TGTGCCAGCAGCTCCCAACTGGAGACCCAGTACTTC. The V and J genes are TRBV11-1 and TRBJ2-5; D not resolved. From germline, CDR1 is SGHAT and CDR2 FQDESV (reference sequence). V shed 4 bases and J shed 5 bases, with 8 bases lying between them. The CDR3 is 12 amino acids.

In the case of this clone: A read error may account for a junction end that differs from germline. The rearrangement links TRBV7-8 to TRBJ1-2; D gene unclear. CDR1 and CDR2 (germline): SGHVS, FQNEAQ. This CDR3 comprises 11 residues. CDR3 coding DNA: TGTGCCAGCAGCGCGACGCCCGTTTTTCACTTC. This codes for CASSATPVFHF. The whole variable domain, remainder taken from reference TRBV7-8 and TRBJ1-2, is GAGVSQSPRYKVAKRGQDVALRCDPISGHVSLFWYQQALGQGPEFLTYFQNEAQLDKSGLPSDRFFAERPEGSVSTLKIQRTQQEDSAVYLCASSATPVFHFGSGTRLTVV.

This clone was seen a handful of times. The chain links TRBV2 to TRBJ1-5, with TRBD1 as a possible D gene (5 bases). This CDR3 region has 14 residues. Germline V lookup: CDR1 SNHLY, CDR2 FYNNEI. Trimming stripped 6 bases from V and 7 bases from J, with 16 bases between. This CDR3 is CASSPGFISQPQHF. The CDR3, as DNA: TGTGCCAGCAGCCCAGGGTTTATCAGCCAGCCCCAGCATTTT.

The chain recombines TRBV27 with TRBJ1-2, with D hard to call. V was shortened by 2 bases and J by 2 bases, with 6 bases between the two germline ends. Germline lookup yields CDR1 MNHEY and CDR2 SMNVEV (reference sequence). CDR3 length: 13 amino acids. The CDR3 is CASSLKHNYGYTF. The CDR3 DNA reads as TGTGCCAGCAGTTTAAAGCACAACTATGGCTACACCTTC.

Concerning this clone itself: Germline and junction disagree at one end, which may indicate a read error. The gene calls are TRBV6-1 and TRBJ2-2; 7 nucleotides align to TRBD2. The germline CDR1 and CDR2 sequences are MNHNS and SASEGT. This CDR3 is 15 amino acids long. This CDR3 reads CAISDSGTTTGELFF. Here the CDR3 DNA reads TGTGCCATCAGTGATTCCGGGACTACCACCGGGGAGCTGTTTTTT.